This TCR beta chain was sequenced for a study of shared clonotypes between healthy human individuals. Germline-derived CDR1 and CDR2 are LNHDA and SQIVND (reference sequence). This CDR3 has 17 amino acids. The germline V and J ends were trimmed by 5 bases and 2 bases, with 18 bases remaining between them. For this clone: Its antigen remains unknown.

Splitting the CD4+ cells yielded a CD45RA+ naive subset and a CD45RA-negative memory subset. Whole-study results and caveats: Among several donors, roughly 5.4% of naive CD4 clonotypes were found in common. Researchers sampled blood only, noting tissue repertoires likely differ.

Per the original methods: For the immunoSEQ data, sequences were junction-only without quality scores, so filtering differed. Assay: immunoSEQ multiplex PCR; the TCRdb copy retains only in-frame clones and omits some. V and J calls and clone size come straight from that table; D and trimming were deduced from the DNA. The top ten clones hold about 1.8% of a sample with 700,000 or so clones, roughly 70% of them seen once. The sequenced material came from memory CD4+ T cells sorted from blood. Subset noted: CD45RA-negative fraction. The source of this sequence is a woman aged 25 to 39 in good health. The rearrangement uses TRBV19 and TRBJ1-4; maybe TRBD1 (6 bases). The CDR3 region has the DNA TGTGCCAGTAGTCGGTTGGCAGGGGTACGGACTAATGAAAAACTGTTTTTT. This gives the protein CASSRLAGVRTNEKLFF.